This T cell receptor beta chain was identified in a study of metastatic and nonmetastatic thyroid tumors. Thyroid surgery had not been preceded by any treatment in any patient. The length of the CDR3 is 12 residues. Trimming stripped 0 bases from V and 5 bases from J, with 5 bases between. Germline values: CDR1 GTSNPN, CDR2 SVGIG (reference sequence). TCRdb re-clonotyped the PCR reads through MiXCR. The profile covers tens of thousands of clones, with approximately 19% appearing a single time and roughly 5.1% taken by the ten largest. This clone came up many times. This clonotype was sampled from a male donor with papillary thyroid cancer or a benign thyroid nodule (not recorded which). Some clones in this sample may be carry-over from other donors' samples. The source material was blood. The chain combines TRBV30 with TRBJ1-5; the D is unclear. The CDR3 region is CAWSVGDQPQHF. In nucleotides, the CDR3 is TGTGCCTGGAGTGTCGGGGATCAGCCCCAGCATTTT.